The 12 T cell receptor beta chains reported below all come from one sample, sequenced in a study of CXCR3-negative and CXCR3-positive naive CD8 T cells. The libraries of TRB cDNA were prepared using 5' RACE with UMI labels. TCRdb re-called the 5' RACE reads and catalogs CDR3 proteins one per entry, DNA excluded. Its listing shows roughly 130,000 distinct CDR3 sequences. These receptors have no identified antigens. Study-level results: Hydrophobicity was higher for TRB CDR3s found in CXCR3-positive naive cells than in CXCR3-negative naive cells.

Sequencing input: naive CXCR3+ CD8+ T cells from blood. Subset specified: CD45RO-CCR7+CD27+CD95- naive CD8+ T cells expressing CXCR3 (TNR3+). These receptors originate from a human donor in good health. Some clones in this sample may be carry-over from other donors' samples.

V is TRBV9 and J is TRBJ1-1; the TCRdb call, TRBD1, lacks DNA for checking. This CDR3 is 13 amino acids long. Germline V lookup: CDR1 SGDLS, CDR2 YYNGEE. This chain's CDR3 is CASSGGGDTEAFF.

This rearrangement joins TRBV6-6 to TRBJ2-5; TCRdb designates TRBD2, a call that cannot be tested without DNA. The germline V gene has CDR1 MNHNY and CDR2 SVGAGI (reference sequence). The CDR3 contains 20 residues. This CDR3 reads CASSHGVTWTSGRYQETQYF.

The V call is TRBV5-1, the J call TRBJ1-2; TCRdb's assignment of TRBD1 cannot be checked, as there is no DNA. Germline CDR1 is SGHRS and CDR2 is YFSETQ. The CDR3 covers 14 residues. The CDR3 loop is CASSFSPGDYGYTF.

The gene calls are TRBV29-1 and TRBJ2-1; TCRdb reports TRBD2, a call that lacks DNA to check it against. Germline values: CDR1 SQVTM, CDR2 ANQGSEA. The CDR3 is 15 amino acids. CDR3 in amino acids: CSVEVLGLAFNEQFF.

The chain couples TRBV7-9 to TRBJ1-2; TCRdb indicates TRBD1, and absent DNA this call remains unverified. CDR3 length equals 14 residues. Germline V gives CDR1 SEHNR, CDR2 FQNEAQ (reference sequence). CDR3 sequence reads: CASSHRDRPYGYTF. The full variable domain, its missing parts supplied by reference TRBV7-9 and TRBJ1-2, is DTGVSQNPRHKITKRGQNVTFRCDPISEHNRLYWYRQTLGQGPEFLTYFQNEAQLEKSRLLSDRFSAERPKGSFSTLEIQRTEQGDSAMYLCASSHRDRPYGYTFGSGTRLTVV.

The chain couples TRBV21-1 to TRBJ2-6; the TCRdb call, TRBD1, lacks DNA for checking. TRBV21-1 is a pseudogene locus. This CDR3 comprises 19 residues. The CDR3 spells CASSKVTGKNLWRANVLTF.

This chain uses TRBV6-2 or TRBV6-3 with TRBJ2-2; checking the TCRdb D call of TRBD2 is not possible without DNA. The CDR3 runs to 14 residues. Germline V lookup: CDR1 MNHEY, CDR2 SVGEGT. The chain's CDR3 is CASSRILGAGELFF.

The chain couples TRBV5-4 to TRBJ1-2; as DNA is missing, the TRBD1 call by TCRdb cannot be tested. Looked up from germline, CDR1 is SGHNT and CDR2 is YYREEE (reference sequence). The CDR3 totals 13 residues. The CDR3 sequence is CASSFDRGHGYTF.

J is TRBJ1-1 and V is TRBV6-6; the TRBD1 assignment by TCRdb is unverifiable without DNA. CDR3 size: 15 residues. CDR1 is MNHNY and CDR2 is SVGAGI in the germline V gene (reference sequence). The CDR3 region is CASSLPTGVNTEAFF.

The chain joins TRBV10-2 to TRBJ1-2; no DNA is available, so the TRBD1 call from TCRdb remains unchecked. CDR1 and CDR2 (germline): WSHSY, SAAADI. The CDR3 is 15 amino acids. CDR3 loop: CASSDLGGRNYGYTF.

The gene calls are TRBV27 and TRBJ2-1. This CDR3 spans 13 amino acids. In germline, CDR1 is MNHEY, CDR2 SMNVEV (reference sequence). CDR3 sequence reads: CASSRKWNNEQFF.

The chain carries TRBV20-1 and TRBJ1-3; TCRdb proposes TRBD1, but this gene call is untestable without DNA. CDR1 is DFQATT, CDR2 SNEGSKA, per germline (reference sequence). The CDR3 contains 15 residues. CDR3 sequence reads: CSARDTGQSGNTIYF.